A selection of T cell receptor beta chains follows, all from one sample in a study of CD8 T cells in ankylosing spondylitis. TCRdb re-analysed the 5' RACE reads in MiXCR, keeping a single row per CDR3 protein. This sample has 310,000 or so distinct CDR3 sequences, with 15% to 20% found just once. The sequenced sample consisted of blood, either unsorted or a sorted T cell fraction (not recorded which). Receptors were obtained from a male donor with ankylosing spondylitis or in good health (not recorded which). CDR3s include the opening cysteine and the closing phenylalanine or tryptophan. The order of the fields is CDR3 protein, CDR3 DNA, J gene, V gene, D gene, clone size. A D gene is named only where the DNA matches it firmly. Expanded clones get a size class; other rows say once, few or many, or leave the size out.

CDR3aa: CASSATGFTGELFF
CDR3nt: TGTGCCAGCAGCGCCACTGGGTTCACCGGGGAGCTGTTTTTT
j_gene: TRBJ2-2
v_gene: TRBV9
d_gene: .
abundance: .

CDR3aa: CASSVVGQGYNEQFF
CDR3nt: TGTGCCAGCAGCGTAGTGGGACAGGGCTACAATGAGCAGTTCTTC
j_gene: TRBJ2-1
v_gene: TRBV9
d_gene: TRBD1
abundance: .

CDR3aa: CASSPSRYTGELFF
CDR3nt: TGTGCCAGCAGCCCCTCCCGTTACACCGGGGAGCTGTTTTTT
j_gene: TRBJ2-2
v_gene: TRBV12-3/TRBV12-4
d_gene: .
abundance: .

CDR3aa: CANSRAGPDPKQFF
CDR3nt: TGTGCCAATTCCCGCGCGGGACCTGATCCGAAGCAGTTCTTC
j_gene: TRBJ2-1
v_gene: TRBV12-3/TRBV12-4
d_gene: .
abundance: few

CDR3aa: CASSLNPSGLYNEQFF
CDR3nt: TGTGCCAGCAGCTTAAATCCCTCGGGGCTCTACAATGAGCAGTTCTTC
j_gene: TRBJ2-1
v_gene: TRBV7-3
d_gene: .
abundance: .

CDR3aa: CSATRSHGNTIYF
CDR3nt: TGCAGTGCTACGCGATCCCACGGAAACACCATATATTTT
j_gene: TRBJ1-3
v_gene: TRBV20-1
d_gene: .
abundance: many

CDR3aa: CSAAWGRATDTQYF
CDR3nt: TGCAGTGCCGCCTGGGGGAGGGCGACAGATACGCAGTATTTT
j_gene: TRBJ2-3
v_gene: TRBV20-1
d_gene: TRBD2
abundance: .

CDR3aa: CASAGMATDTQYF
CDR3nt: TGTGCCAGTGCGGGAATGGCCACAGATACGCAGTATTTT
j_gene: TRBJ2-3
v_gene: TRBV11-2
d_gene: .
abundance: few

CDR3aa: CSVEGVNTGELFF
CDR3nt: TGCAGCGTTGAAGGGGTGAACACCGGGGAGCTGTTTTTT
j_gene: TRBJ2-2
v_gene: TRBV29-1
d_gene: .
abundance: few

CDR3aa: CASSFRDRGRRDTQYF
CDR3nt: TGTGCCAGCAGCTTCCGGGACAGGGGGCGAAGAGATACGCAGTATTTT
j_gene: TRBJ2-3
v_gene: TRBV7-8
d_gene: TRBD1
abundance: few

CDR3aa: CSVDQGGEKLFF
CDR3nt: TGCAGCGTTGACCAGGGGGGTGAAAAACTGTTTTTT
j_gene: TRBJ1-4
v_gene: TRBV29-1
d_gene: TRBD1
abundance: once

CDR3aa: CASSLYPSSYNEQFF
CDR3nt: TGTGCCAGCAGTTTATACCCCAGCTCCTACAATGAGCAGTTCTTC
j_gene: TRBJ2-1
v_gene: TRBV28
d_gene: .
abundance: .

CDR3aa: CSAGTSGGALNEQFF
CDR3nt: TGCAGTGCTGGTACTAGCGGGGGGGCTTTAAATGAGCAGTTCTTC
j_gene: TRBJ2-1
v_gene: TRBV20-1
d_gene: TRBD2
abundance: .

CDR3aa: CASSEILTSGGGEQFF
CDR3nt: TGTGCCAGCAGTGAAATTTTAACTAGCGGGGGAGGTGAGCAGTTCTTC
j_gene: TRBJ2-1
v_gene: TRBV6-1
d_gene: TRBD2
abundance: .

CDR3aa: CASSFEGKPDNEQFF
CDR3nt: TGTGCCAGCAGTTTTGAGGGGAAGCCTGACAATGAGCAGTTCTTC
j_gene: TRBJ2-1
v_gene: TRBV12-3/TRBV12-4
d_gene: .
abundance: .

CDR3aa: CASSAQGSSGSLHF
CDR3nt: TGTGCCAGCAGCGCTCAGGGTTCCTCGGGCTCCCTCCACTTT
j_gene: TRBJ1-6
v_gene: TRBV7-9
d_gene: .
abundance: few

CDR3aa: CASTRGLEQFF
CDR3nt: TGTGCCAGCACCCGGGGACTTGAGCAGTTCTTC
j_gene: TRBJ2-1
v_gene: TRBV12-3/TRBV12-4
d_gene: .
abundance: .

CDR3aa: CASSFGGNGANVLTF
CDR3nt: TGTGCCAGCAGTTTTGGGGGGAACGGGGCCAACGTCCTGACTTTC
j_gene: TRBJ2-6
v_gene: TRBV12-3/TRBV12-4
d_gene: .
abundance: .

CDR3aa: CAISDRASGGNEQFF
CDR3nt: TGTGCCATCAGTGACCGGGCTAGCGGGGGGAATGAGCAGTTCTTC
j_gene: TRBJ2-1
v_gene: TRBV10-3
d_gene: TRBD2
abundance: few

CDR3aa: CASSQEPGLAVNEQFF
CDR3nt: TGTGCCAGCAGCCAAGAACCGGGACTAGCTGTCAATGAGCAGTTCTTC
j_gene: TRBJ2-1
v_gene: TRBV3-1
d_gene: TRBD2
abundance: few

CDR3aa: CASSLAGGRRDTQYF
CDR3nt: TGTGCCAGCAGTCTAGCGGGAGGGAGGAGGGATACGCAGTATTTT
j_gene: TRBJ2-3
v_gene: TRBV6-1
d_gene: TRBD2
abundance: few

CDR3aa: CASSLGSPPYF
CDR3nt: TGTGCCAGCAGTTTAGGCAGCCCGCCGTACTTC
j_gene: TRBJ2-5
v_gene: TRBV12-3/TRBV12-4
d_gene: .
abundance: many

CDR3aa: CSVGQGSDTQYF
CDR3nt: TGCAGCGTTGGACAGGGCTCAGATACGCAGTATTTT
j_gene: TRBJ2-3
v_gene: TRBV29-1
d_gene: TRBD1
abundance: .

CDR3aa: CAWSSPGDSPLHF
CDR3nt: TGTGCCTGGAGTTCGCCGGGAGATTCACCCCTCCACTTT
j_gene: TRBJ1-6
v_gene: TRBV30
d_gene: .
abundance: .

CDR3aa: CASSLERWNTEAFF
CDR3nt: TGTGCCAGCAGCTTAGAAAGGTGGAACACTGAAGCTTTCTTT
j_gene: TRBJ1-1
v_gene: TRBV11-2
d_gene: .
abundance: once

CDR3aa: CASSGAGRTGYTF
CDR3nt: TGTGCCAGCAGCGGCGCGGGGCGAACTGGCTACACCTTC
j_gene: TRBJ1-2
v_gene: TRBV7-9
d_gene: .
abundance: many

CDR3aa: CVWSLTSGYNEQFF
CDR3nt: TGTGTCTGGAGTTTGACTAGCGGGTACAATGAGCAGTTCTTC
j_gene: TRBJ2-1
v_gene: TRBV30
d_gene: TRBD2
abundance: .

CDR3aa: CASSSGLAGGPGNEQFF
CDR3nt: TGCGCCAGCAGCTCGGGACTAGCGGGAGGGCCGGGGAATGAGCAGTTCTTC
j_gene: TRBJ2-1
v_gene: TRBV5-1
d_gene: TRBD2
abundance: few

CDR3aa: CASSFFVLGRPGTGELFF
CDR3nt: TGTGCCAGCAGTTTTTTTGTTCTGGGTCGGCCGGGCACCGGGGAGCTGTTTTTT
j_gene: TRBJ2-2
v_gene: TRBV28
d_gene: .
abundance: few

CDR3aa: CASSVGGQELTDTQYF
CDR3nt: TGTGCCAGCAGCGTAGGAGGACAGGAGCTAACAGATACGCAGTATTTT
j_gene: TRBJ2-3
v_gene: TRBV9
d_gene: TRBD1
abundance: .

CDR3aa: CASSSTGTGGAGNQPQHF
CDR3nt: TGTGCCAGCAGCTCAACCGGGACAGGGGGCGCGGGCAATCAGCCCCAGCATTTT
j_gene: TRBJ1-5
v_gene: TRBV7-8
d_gene: TRBD1
abundance: few

CDR3aa: CANSGRGSGDTQYF
CDR3nt: TGTGCCAACAGCGGCAGGGGTTCCGGAGATACGCAGTATTTT
j_gene: TRBJ2-3
v_gene: TRBV6-1
d_gene: .
abundance: once

CDR3aa: CASSPTSGTHNEQFF
CDR3nt: TGTGCCAGCAGTCCAACTAGCGGAACTCACAATGAGCAGTTCTTC
j_gene: TRBJ2-1
v_gene: TRBV7-2
d_gene: TRBD2
abundance: .

CDR3aa: CASSHQRLAGHQETQYF
CDR3nt: TGTGCCAGCAGCCATCAAAGACTAGCGGGACACCAAGAGACCCAGTACTTC
j_gene: TRBJ2-5
v_gene: TRBV3-1
d_gene: TRBD2
abundance: few

CDR3aa: CSATSLAKNIQYF
CDR3nt: TGCAGTGCTACCAGTCTAGCCAAAAACATTCAGTACTTC
j_gene: TRBJ2-4
v_gene: TRBV20-1
d_gene: .
abundance: .

CDR3aa: CAIQRTGNTGELFF
CDR3nt: TGTGCCATACAACGGACAGGGAACACCGGGGAGCTGTTTTTT
j_gene: TRBJ2-2
v_gene: TRBV6-1
d_gene: TRBD1
abundance: .

CDR3aa: CASSRHSSTDTQYF
CDR3nt: TGTGCCAGCAGCCGTCATTCTAGCACAGATACGCAGTATTTT
j_gene: TRBJ2-3
v_gene: TRBV5-5
d_gene: .
abundance: .

CDR3aa: CASSTYRGSKNIQYF
CDR3nt: TGTGCCAGCTCAACTTACAGGGGTTCCAAAAACATTCAGTACTTC
j_gene: TRBJ2-4
v_gene: TRBV18
d_gene: TRBD1
abundance: few

CDR3aa: CASNQTGRETQYF
CDR3nt: TGTGCCAGTAATCAGACAGGGCGAGAGACCCAGTACTTC
j_gene: TRBJ2-5
v_gene: TRBV19
d_gene: TRBD1
abundance: .

CDR3aa: CASSQELRRPNTGELFF
CDR3nt: TGTGCCAGCAGCCAAGAGTTACGGCGTCCGAACACCGGGGAGCTGTTTTTT
j_gene: TRBJ2-2
v_gene: TRBV4-2
d_gene: .
abundance: many

CDR3aa: CASSHSLGTNQPQHF
CDR3nt: TGTGCCAGCAGTCACAGCTTAGGGACCAATCAGCCCCAGCATTTT
j_gene: TRBJ1-5
v_gene: TRBV6-2/TRBV6-3
d_gene: .
abundance: .

CDR3aa: CASSLALPAGYTF
CDR3nt: TGTGCCAGCAGCTTAGCCCTCCCCGCGGGCTACACCTTC
j_gene: TRBJ1-2
v_gene: TRBV7-2
d_gene: .
abundance: few

CDR3aa: CSARGGTTGELFF
CDR3nt: TGCAGTGCTAGAGGAGGGACCACCGGGGAGCTGTTTTTT
j_gene: TRBJ2-2
v_gene: TRBV20-1
d_gene: .
abundance: many

CDR3aa: CASSLEGRGGELFF
CDR3nt: TGTGCCAGCAGTTTAGAGGGACGAGGCGGGGAGCTGTTTTTT
j_gene: TRBJ2-2
v_gene: TRBV12-3/TRBV12-4
d_gene: .
abundance: .

CDR3aa: CASSGREQAYSNQPQHF
CDR3nt: TGTGCCAGCAGCGGGAGGGAGCAAGCTTATAGCAATCAGCCCCAGCATTTT
j_gene: TRBJ1-5
v_gene: TRBV5-6
d_gene: .
abundance: .

CDR3aa: CASSLSVAVDTQYF
CDR3nt: TGTGCCAGCAGTTTAAGCGTGGCAGTAGATACGCAGTATTTT
j_gene: TRBJ2-3
v_gene: TRBV28
d_gene: .
abundance: many

CDR3aa: CAHGAEGGQFF
CDR3nt: TGTGCCCACGGGGCCGAGGGAGGGCAGTTCTTC
j_gene: TRBJ2-1
v_gene: TRBV10-3
d_gene: .
abundance: .

CDR3aa: CASRDTGSGPQHF
CDR3nt: TGTGCCAGCAGGGATACCGGGTCAGGGCCCCAGCATTTT
j_gene: TRBJ1-5
v_gene: TRBV12-3/TRBV12-4
d_gene: .
abundance: few

CDR3aa: CAWSGAKDYGYTF
CDR3nt: TGTGCCTGGAGTGGGGCCAAAGACTATGGCTACACCTTC
j_gene: TRBJ1-2
v_gene: TRBV30
d_gene: .
abundance: few